This T cell receptor beta chain was observed in a study of molecular identifiers for immune sequencing clone quantification. Study-level information: For replicates, RNA isolated from approximately 20,000 or 98,000 naive CD8 cells was divided into five portions, of which four were sequenced.

Whole-study findings and limits: Effector cells had over 98% of their molecules in clones above 20 RNA copies, while naive cells had under 1%.

TCRdb processed the PCR reads anew with MiXCR; each CDR3 protein has one entry. The sample has approximately 40,000 distinct CDR3 sequences, under 20% seen once. The table lists this clonotype with many counts. Antigen unknown. The CDR3 length is 13 residues. Trimming took off 0 bases at V and 5 bases at J, with 7 bases between the two ends. In germline, CDR1 is LGHNA, CDR2 YSLEER. The source is a human donor in good health. Some libraries in this study had Jurkat cell RNA spiked in. The chain joins TRBV4-3 to TRBJ2-5; D is unclear. Sequenced sample: naive CD8+ T cells from blood, with Jurkat cell RNA spiked in. Subset noted: FACS-sorted CD8+CD4-CCR7+CD45RA+ naive T cells. CDR3 DNA: TGCGCCAGCAGCCAAGACCCAGCGGAGACCCAGTACTTC. Amino acid sequence: CASSQDPAETQYF.